Following are 12 T cell receptor beta chains from one sample sequenced in a study of cytomegalovirus exposure and HLA in healthy donors (dated by TCRdb to the late 2010s). Libraries were constructed by the immunoSEQ multiplex PCR assay. The multiplex PCR relied on a mix of 60 forward primers for TCR Vbeta segments and 13 reverse primers for TCR Jbeta segments. Entries here come from immuneACCESS through TCRdb and include only in-frame sequences with V and J called. Some clones fail to appear in such tables; in the studies checked, an unresolved V gene covers under half of the shortfall, and the cause of the remainder is unknown. This sample lists about 170,000 clones; around 73% were detected once. Of the sample, approximately 5.6% falls within the top ten clones. Sequences were obtained from PBMCs. The receptor set was obtained from a woman aged 18 to 35 in good health and CMV-seropositive.

The chain uses TRBV7-9 and TRBJ2-1; D may be TRBD2 (6 bases). V was trimmed by 5 bases and J by 0 bases, leaving 11 bases between them. Germline V gene data show CDR1 as SEHNR and CDR2 as FQNEAQ (reference sequence). CDR3 length: 15 residues. For the CDR3, the DNA is TGTGCCAGCAGCCGTGACGGGAGCTCCTACAATGAGCAGTTCTTC. Amino acid sequence: CASSRDGSSYNEQFF.

Comment on this clone: A junction boundary mismatches the germline segment, possibly from a read error. The genes are TRBV7-9 and TRBJ1-2; TRBD1 matches 7 bases. The CDR3 spans 13 residues. Germline CDR1 is SEHNR and CDR2 is FQNEAQ (reference sequence). In DNA form, the CDR3 reads TGTTCCAGCAGCGACCGGGACAGCTATGGCTACACCTTC. Translating it yields CSSSDRDSYGYTF.

This clone was detected only a few times. The CDR3 here is CASREGGYTEAFF. The CDR3, as DNA: TGTGCCAGCAGGGAAGGGGGTTACACTGAAGCTTTCTTT. The chain has TRBV28 and TRBJ1-1; D might be TRBD1 (6 bases). The CDR3 length is 13 residues. V was trimmed by 6 bases and J by 3 bases, leaving 11 bases between them. Germline-derived CDR1 and CDR2 are MDHEN and SYDVKM.

The V call is TRBV11-3, the J call TRBJ2-3; D is perhaps TRBD1 (5 bases). The germline V gene has CDR1 SGHNT and CDR2 YENEEA. The CDR3 has 15 residues. V lost 0 bases and J 5 bases, leaving 12 bases between the germline ends. The CDR3 is CASSLEGRVGDTQYF. The CDR3 DNA is TGTGCCAGCAGCTTAGAGGGCAGGGTGGGAGATACGCAGTATTTT. Complete variable domain (other parts from reference TRBV11-3 and TRBJ2-3): EAGVVQSPRYKIIEKKQPVAFWCNPISGHNTLYWYLQNLGQGPELLIRYENEEAVDDSQLPKDRFSAERLKGVDSTLKIQPAELGDSAVYLCASSLEGRVGDTQYFGPGTRLTVL.

The V and J genes are TRBV10-3 and TRBJ2-5; 8 bases fit TRBD1. Germline CDR1 reads ENHRY; CDR2 reads SYGVKD. V lost 3 bases to trimming and J lost 4 bases; unmatched junction nucleotides: 10. CDR3 size: 16 residues. The CDR3 reads CAISDHLRTGRETQYF. The CDR3 DNA follows: TGTGCCATCAGTGACCACCTCCGGACAGGGAGAGAGACCCAGTACTTC.

This clone came up a few times. The V call is TRBV12-5, the J call TRBJ2-5, with D perhaps TRBD1 (6 bases). V lost 2 bases, J lost 5 bases, and 12 bases lay in between. From germline, CDR1 is LGHNT and CDR2 FRNRAP. This CDR3 region has 14 residues. CDR3 nucleotides: TGTGCTAGTGGTTTGACAGGGCGTGAGGAGACCCAGTACTTC. This sequence encodes CASGLTGREETQYF.

J is TRBJ2-5 and V is TRBV7-8, with TRBD1 matching 10 bases. The CDR3 consists of 16 residues. J gave up 3 bases and V 2 bases, and 6 bases lay outside the gene matches. Germline CDR1 and CDR2: SGHVS and FQNEAQ. CDR3 in amino acids: CASSLTGTGVEETQYF. CDR3 in DNA: TGTGCCAGCAGCTTAACCGGGACAGGGGTGGAAGAGACCCAGTACTTC.

This sequence joins TRBV20-1 and TRBJ1-5; D remains unclear. Looked up from germline, CDR1 is DFQATT and CDR2 is SNEGSKA (reference sequence). CDR3 length: 11 amino acids. Between the trimmed V and J ends, which lost 3 bases and 5 bases, there was a span of 5 bases. The CDR3 sequence: CSASIDQPQHF. CDR3 in DNA: TGCAGTGCTAGCATAGATCAGCCCCAGCATTTT.

The sample holds a few counts of this clone. The CDR3 nucleotides are TGTGCCAGCAGCTTAGGCGAATCACCCCTCCACTTT. Translated: CASSLGESPLHF. The rearrangement links TRBV7-9 to TRBJ1-6, with D unclear. The CDR3 sequence is 12 residues long. Trimming stripped 1 base from V and 10 bases from J, with 5 bases between. Germline V gene sequence: CDR1 SEHNR, CDR2 FQNEAQ (reference sequence).

The V and J genes are TRBV6-5 and TRBJ2-6; D might be TRBD2 (6 bases). CDR3 length: 16 amino acids. The germline CDR1 and CDR2 sequences are MNHEY and SVGAGI. V was pared by 2 bases and J by 2 bases, with 10 bases between. Written as DNA, the CDR3 is TGTGCCAGCAGTTACAGGCCGGGGGCTGGGGCCAACGTCCTGACTTTC. Its translation is CASSYRPGAGANVLTF.

V is TRBV5-6 and J is TRBJ2-7; tentatively, D is TRBD2 (5 bases). The V and J ends lost 4 bases and 1 base respectively, with 12 bases between them. The CDR3 has 14 amino acids. Per germline, CDR1 SGHDT and CDR2 YYEEEE. The CDR3 region is CASSPGYGSYEQYF. The DNA for the CDR3 is TGTGCCAGCAGCCCGGGATACGGGTCCTACGAGCAGTACTTC.

This chain connects TRBV4-1 to TRBJ2-5; a weak D match, TRBD2 (6 bases). Trimming shortened V by 0 bases and J by 5 bases, and 13 bases separated the two germline ends. CDR1 MGHRA and CDR2 YSYEKL come from the germline V gene. The CDR3 spans 15 residues. As DNA, the CDR3 is TGCGCCAGCAGCCAAGAGGGTACTAGCAGGGAGACCCAGTACTTC. It yields the protein CASSQEGTSRETQYF.